This T cell receptor (beta chain) was identified during a study of tissue T cells after allogeneic stem cell transplantation. Here immunoSEQ multiplex PCR was the method, and the copy in TCRdb shows in-frame clones only, minus some. Of around 4,300 clones listed, around 61% are singletons. Autopsy tissues included GI tract, liver, skin and lymphoid organs. A note on this clone: Its antigen is unknown.

Regarding the study as a whole: Some tissue clones might be persisting host cells; their alloreactivity or antigen specificity was not determined. In patients and mice, blood and spleen missed much of tissue repertoire.

This clonotype was obtained from a male donor older than 55 with lung cancer. The input for sequencing was left colon tissue, taken at autopsy.

The CDR3, as DNA: TGTGCCAGCAGTACGGACAGGGGGCTTGGAAAGACCCAGTACTTC. This codes for CASSTDRGLGKTQYF. The chain links TRBV6-2 or TRBV6-3 to TRBJ2-5, with 11 positions matching TRBD1. This CDR3 has 15 residues. Germline loops: CDR1 MNHEY, CDR2 SVGEGT. Trimming took 5 bases from V and 6 from J; bases not matched to a gene: 8.